The clone carrying this TCR beta chain has a single count. This sample is part of a study of blood T cell repertoires in COVID-19. CDR1 is MNHNY, CDR2 SVGAGI, per germline (reference sequence). The CDR3 length is 17 residues. With V trimmed by 5 bases and J by 0 bases, 9 bases remained unmatched. Authors' methods: Using reference gene primer amplification, nucleated cell counts were estimated. Produced via immunoSEQ multiplex PCR; TCRdb's table is partial and in-frame only. V and J calls and clone size are copied from that table; D and trimming were computed from the DNA. The sample contains roughly 150,000 clones, around 81% of which appear only once.

Sequencing was carried out using peripheral blood. The chain carries TRBV6-6 and TRBJ2-1, with 8 positions matching TRBD1. The origin of this receptor is a man between 60 and 75 years old with active or convalescent COVID-19. CDR3 sequence: CASSHGTGFSSYNEQFF. The CDR3 DNA sequence: TGTGCCAGCAGTCATGGGACAGGCTTTAGCTCCTACAATGAGCAGTTCTTC.